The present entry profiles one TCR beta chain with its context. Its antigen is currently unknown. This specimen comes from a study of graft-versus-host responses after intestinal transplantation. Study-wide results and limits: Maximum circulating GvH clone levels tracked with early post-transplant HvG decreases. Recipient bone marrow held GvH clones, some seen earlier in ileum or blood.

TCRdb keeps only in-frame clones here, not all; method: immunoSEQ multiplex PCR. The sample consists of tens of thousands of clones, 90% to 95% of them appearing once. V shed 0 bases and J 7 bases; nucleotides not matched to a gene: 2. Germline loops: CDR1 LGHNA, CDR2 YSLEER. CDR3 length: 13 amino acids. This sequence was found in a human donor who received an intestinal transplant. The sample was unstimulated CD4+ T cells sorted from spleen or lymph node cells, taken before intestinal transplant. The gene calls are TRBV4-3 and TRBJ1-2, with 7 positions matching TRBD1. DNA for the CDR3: TGCGCCAGCAGCCAAGAGCAGGGGGGTGGCTACACCTTC. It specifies CASSQEQGGGYTF.